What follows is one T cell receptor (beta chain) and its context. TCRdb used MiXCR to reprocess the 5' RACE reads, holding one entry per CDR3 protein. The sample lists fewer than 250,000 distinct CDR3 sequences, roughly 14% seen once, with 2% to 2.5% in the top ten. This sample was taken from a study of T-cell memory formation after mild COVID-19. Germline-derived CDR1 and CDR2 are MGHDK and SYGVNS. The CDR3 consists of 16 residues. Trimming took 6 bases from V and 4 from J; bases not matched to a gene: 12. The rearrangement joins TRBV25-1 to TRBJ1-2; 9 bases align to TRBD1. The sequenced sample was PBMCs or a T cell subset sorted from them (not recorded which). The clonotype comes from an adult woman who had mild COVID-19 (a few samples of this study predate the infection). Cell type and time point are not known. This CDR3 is CASSEGGQGISYGYTF. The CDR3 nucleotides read TGTGCCAGCAGCGAAGGGGGACAGGGTATAAGCTATGGCTACACCTTC.